The rows below give T cell receptor beta chains drawn from one sample of a study of shared clonotypes between healthy human individuals. Using immunoSEQ multiplex PCR, the repertoire was profiled, and TCRdb retains in-frame clones only, with some absent. The repertoire consists of roughly 1,500,000 clones, with about 98% occurring once and the leading ten covering roughly 0.42%. Sequencing was performed on naive CD4+ T cells sorted from blood. All receptors come from a man aged 30 to 39 in good health. CDR3s include the opening cysteine and the closing phenylalanine or tryptophan. The D gene is left open where the match is weak.

j_gene	len	v_gene	d_gene	CDR3aa	CDR3nt
TRBJ1-5	16	TRBV2	TRBD1	CASSARTGARDQPQHF	TGTGCCAGCAGTGCGAGGACAGGGGCGAGAGATCAGCCCCAGCATTTT
TRBJ1-4	15	TRBV28	TRBD1	CASWTGGATNEKLFF	TGTGCCAGCTGGACAGGGGGCGCAACTAATGAAAAACTGTTTTTT
TRBJ1-5	16	TRBV18	TRBD1	CASSPAGDRVGQPQHF	TGTGCCAGCTCTCCAGCCGGTGACAGGGTGGGTCAGCCCCAGCATTTT
TRBJ1-1	14	TRBV11-2	-	CASSLARENTEAFF	TGTGCCAGCAGCTTAGCCAGGGAGAACACTGAAGCTTTCTTT
TRBJ2-1	15	TRBV16	-	CASSRGTGLYNEQFF	TGTGCCAGCAGCCGAGGGACTGGCCTTTACAATGAGCAGTTCTTC
TRBJ2-4	14	TRBV7-9	-	CASSLESRANIQYF	TGTGCCAGCTCCCTTGAAAGCAGGGCAAACATTCAGTACTTC
TRBJ2-2	17	TRBV7-9	-	CASTTIRGLVGTGELFF	TGTGCCAGCACCACTATTCGGGGCCTAGTTGGCACCGGGGAGCTGTTTTTT
TRBJ2-4	14	TRBV9	-	CASSTQTYADIQYF	TGTGCCAGCAGCACCCAGACGTACGCGGACATTCAGTACTTC
TRBJ1-2	14	TRBV5-4	TRBD1	CASSAGQAYYGYTF	TGTGCCAGCAGCGCCGGACAGGCCTACTATGGCTACACCTTC
TRBJ2-1	19	TRBV10-3	TRBD2	CAISDSPSGPKASYNEQFF	TGTGCCATCAGCGACTCGCCTAGCGGCCCTAAAGCCTCCTACAATGAGCAGTTCTTC
TRBJ2-4	14	TRBV29-1	TRBD1	CSVAGQLNWNIQYF	TGCAGCGTTGCGGGACAGTTAAACTGGAACATTCAGTACTTC
TRBJ1-2	14	TRBV6-5	TRBD1	CASRPRTGDYGYTF	TGTGCCAGCAGACCTAGGACAGGCGACTATGGCTACACCTTC
TRBJ2-1	15	TRBV7-6	-	CASSLLGSHGNEQFF	TGTGCCAGCAGCTTATTAGGATCTCATGGTAATGAGCAGTTCTTC
TRBJ2-3	15	TRBV27	-	CASSLGRPSTDTQYF	TGTGCCAGCAGTTTGGGGAGACCTAGCACAGATACGCAGTATTTT
TRBJ2-3	13	TRBV4-1	-	CASSQASEDTQYF	TGCGCCAGCAGCCAAGCCAGCGAAGATACGCAGTATTTT